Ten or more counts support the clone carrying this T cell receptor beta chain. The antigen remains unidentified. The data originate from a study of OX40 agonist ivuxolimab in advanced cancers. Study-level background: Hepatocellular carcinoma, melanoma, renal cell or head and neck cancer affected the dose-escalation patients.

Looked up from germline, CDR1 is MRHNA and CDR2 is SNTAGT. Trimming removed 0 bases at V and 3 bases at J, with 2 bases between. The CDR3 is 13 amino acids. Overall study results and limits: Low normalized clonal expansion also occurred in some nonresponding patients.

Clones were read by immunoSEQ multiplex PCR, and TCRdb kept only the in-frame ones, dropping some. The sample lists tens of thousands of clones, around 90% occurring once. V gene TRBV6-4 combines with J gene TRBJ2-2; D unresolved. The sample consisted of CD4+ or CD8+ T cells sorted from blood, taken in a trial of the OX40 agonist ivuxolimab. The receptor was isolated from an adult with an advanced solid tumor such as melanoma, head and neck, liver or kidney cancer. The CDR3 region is CASSDSDTGELFF. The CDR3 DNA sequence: TGTGCCAGCAGTGACTCGGACACCGGGGAGCTGTTTTTT.